This paragraph reports one T cell receptor (beta chain). Germline loops: CDR1 SEHNR, CDR2 FQNEAQ (reference sequence). Trimming shortened V by 5 bases and J by 4 bases, and 9 bases separated the two germline ends. The CDR3 is made up of 13 amino acids. The data were obtained in a study of T cells in tuberculosis. After thawing and overnight rest, PBMC were stained with GMM-loaded CD1B tetramer, viability dye and anti-CD3 for sorting. C32 glucose monomycolate from Rhodococcus equi was loaded onto the CD1B tetramers. Data came from immunoSEQ multiplex PCR; TCRdb stores just in-frame clones and leaves some out. The top ten clones hold approximately 2% of a sample with 88,000 or so clones, roughly 93% of them seen once.

The sequence was obtained from an adult woman with latent tuberculosis. V and J are TRBV7-9 and TRBJ2-1; weak D call: TRBD2 (6 bases). Sequenced: CD1b-GMM tetramer-negative cells sorted from PBMCs. CDR3 nucleotide sequence: TGTGCCAGCAGCAGGGGAGGTTACAATGAGCAGTTCTTC. It translates to CASSRGGYNEQFF.